The 6 T cell receptor beta chains reported below all come from one sample, sequenced in a study of control samples from healthy donors and cancer patients. Assay: immunoSEQ multiplex PCR; the TCRdb copy retains only in-frame clones and omits some. The sample contains 100,000 or so clones, more than 85% of which appear only once. The source material was blood. The receptors were sampled from a man aged 30 to 39 in good health.

The chain couples TRBV6-5 to TRBJ2-3; D uncertain. V lost 8 bases and J 2 bases, leaving 11 bases between the germline ends. The CDR3 spans 13 residues. In germline, CDR1 is MNHEY, CDR2 SVGAGI. The DNA for the CDR3 is TGTGCCAGCGCTCCCCAGGCCACAGATACGCAGTATTTT. Protein product: CASAPQATDTQYF.

This clone came up a few times. The rearrangement joins TRBV12-5 to TRBJ1-6; D gene unclear. V dropped 5 bases and J dropped 11 bases, with 10 bases sitting between them. Germline V gene data show CDR1 as LGHNT and CDR2 as FRNRAP. This CDR3 comprises 12 residues. For the CDR3, the DNA is TGTGCTAGTGGTGCCACGCTAGCACCCCTCCACTTT. It yields the protein CASGATLAPLHF.

This chain connects TRBV14 to TRBJ1-2; D ambiguous. V lost 0 bases and J lost 8, with 13 bases in between. The germline CDR1 and CDR2 sequences are SGHDN and FVKESK. The CDR3 spans 14 residues. The CDR3 here is CASSQERAGGGYTF. In nucleotides, the CDR3 is TGTGCCAGCAGCCAAGAGAGGGCAGGAGGAGGCTACACCTTC.

The V and J genes are TRBV24-1 and TRBJ1-1, with a possible D match to TRBD1 (5 bases). This CDR3 region has 13 residues. V lost 5 bases to trimming and J lost 7 bases, with 13 bases between them. The germline gives CDR1 KGHDR, CDR2 SFDVKD. The CDR3 sequence is CATSGTGWGEAFF. CDR3 coding DNA: TGTGCCACCAGTGGTACAGGTTGGGGTGAAGCTTTCTTT.

This clone has only a few counts. CDR3 nucleotides: TGTGCCAGCAGCGTACGGCGGCTGAACACTGAAGCTTTCTTT. This encodes CASSVRRLNTEAFF. The chain has TRBV9 and TRBJ1-1; D call uncertain. This CDR3 comprises 14 residues. CDR1 and CDR2 (germline): SGDLS, YYNGEE. V was clipped by 1 base and J by 0 bases, with 7 bases between them.

Of note for this clone: Other DNA variants within this sample encode the same CDR3. This rearrangement joins TRBV12-3 or TRBV12-4 to TRBJ1-2, with D uncertain. V lost 6 bases and J 3 bases, leaving 8 bases between the germline ends. This CDR3 is 12 amino acids long. CDR3 residues: CASSFYDYGYTF. DNA for the CDR3: TGTGCCAGCAGCTTTTACGACTATGGCTACACCTTC.